This TCR beta chain was recorded in a study of OX40 agonist ivuxolimab in advanced cancers. Libraries were prepared by immunoSEQ multiplex PCR; TCRdb keeps only in-frame clonotypes and omits some of them. The table has some 33,000 clones, 75% to 95% seen once. The CDR3 is 11 residues long. Germline assignment: CDR1 DFQATT and CDR2 SNEGSKA (reference sequence). V lost 7 bases to trimming and J lost 7 bases, with 10 bases between them. The chain joins TRBV20-1 to TRBJ2-2; no clear D. The TCR was taken from an adult with an advanced solid tumor such as melanoma, head and neck, liver or kidney cancer. Here the sequenced sample was CD4+ or CD8+ T cells sorted from blood, taken in a trial of the OX40 agonist ivuxolimab. CDR3 loop: CSGEFDGELFF. The CDR3 nucleotides read TGCAGTGGGGAATTTGACGGGGAGCTGTTTTTT.